This T cell receptor (beta chain) was sequenced during a study of IL-17A CD8 T cells in psoriatic arthritis synovium. In terms of the full investigation: The goal of the study was to define the phenotype, molecular profile and function of synovial IL-17A+CD8+ T cells in psoriatic arthritis pathogenesis. Overall study results and their limits: TCRbeta sequencing showed synovial Tc17 cells were polyclonal in psoriatic arthritis (median clonality roughly 0.084). Although most synovial CD8+ subsets stayed polyclonal, some individual clones made up over 5% of the repertoire. Cells were obtained from synovial fluid rather than synovial tissue, because no psoriatic arthritis synovial tissue samples were available. Morisita overlap indices above 0.8 were seen in a couple of patients because many Tc17 clones were shared with the synovial Tc1 population. Only three patients were covered by TCR sequencing, and this limited sample size was acknowledged by the authors.

After DNA extraction (Qiagen), TCRbeta V-D-J rearrangements underwent bias-controlled amplification and then high-throughput sequencing (immunoSEQ; Adaptive Biotech). The study's processing was this. Productive sequences were analyzed at sequence level using the immunoSEQ Analyzer platform. Clonality was calculated as 1 minus Pielou's evenness, with values ranging from 0 (highly polyclonal) to 1 (monoclonal). The Morisita index, ranging from 0 (no similarity) to 1 (complete similarity), was used to quantify repertoire overlap between subsets. Not all clones reach the TCRdb copy of this immuneACCESS table, which keeps in-frame sequences only. Checked studies attribute under half of the gap to unresolved V genes and leave the rest unexplained. V, J and clone size are those of that table, while D and trimming were read from the DNA. The sample records 1,500 to 2,500 clones, roughly 71% of which are singletons. The ten largest clones represent 12% of the sample.

CD3+ T cells were isolated magnetically, stimulated for under 1.9 hours with PMA and ionomycin, and then labeled using IL-17A and IFNgamma cytokine secretion assays. Synovial fluid effusions were drawn by aspiration from the actively inflamed joints of psoriatic arthritis patients. Memory CD8+ T cells in synovial fluid were sorted patient by patient into Tc17 (IL-17A+) cells, bulk memory cells and Tc1 (IL-17A-IFNgamma+) cells in order to compare their TCR repertoires. The psoriatic arthritis patients fulfilled the Classification of Psoriatic Arthritis Study Group (CASPAR) criteria. Cells secreting cytokines were also stained with a viability dye and with anti-CD3, CD8, CD14 and CD4 antibodies, then sorted on a BD FACSAria. TCRbeta sequencing was performed on sorted synovial fluid CD8+ T cell subsets from a few patients with psoriatic arthritis. After isolation with Lymphoprep, synovial fluid mononuclear cells were cryopreserved in liquid nitrogen until use. Around 50% fetal calf serum and around 9.6% dimethyl sulfoxide were contained in the cryopreservation medium.

The sample holds a few counts of this clone. What antigen it recognizes has not been identified. No much larger clone is present one base from it, and per-base qualities are unavailable. According to the germline V gene (reference sequence), CDR1 reads WNHNN and CDR2 reads SYGVQD. The V and J ends are trimmed by 8 bases and 6 bases, leaving 17 bases between them. Measured from the cysteine to the phenylalanine, the CDR3 is 14 residues long. The DNA shown is the 42-base CDR3, in frame from base 1. Recombination connected TRBV10-1 to TRBJ2-1; a weak D assignment points to TRBD2 (6 bases agree). This receptor was identified in a human donor with psoriatic arthritis. The sample was IL-17A+ (IFN-gamma+/-) memory CD8+ T cells from synovial fluid. In light of the paper, this sample's cell subset or site label describes: IL-17A+IFNgamma+/- memory CD8+ (Tc17) cells. The bases read TGCGCCAGCTCCGGGGGAATAGCGATCAATGAGCAGTTCTTC. The resulting protein is CASSGGIAINEQFF.